Listed here are 26 T cell receptor beta chains from one sample, sequenced in a study of Ad26.COV2.S vaccination and SARS-CoV-2 variants. The assay was immunoSEQ multiplex PCR, and TCRdb's table has in-frame clones only and misses some. The sample yields roughly 700,000 clones, more than 80% seen once. Documented treatment: approximately 18 received Ad26.COV2.S at low or high dose, single or two shots; about five received placebo; per-sample allocation not given. It was on day 63 after the first vaccine or placebo injection that samples were taken. Sequenced here: peripheral blood, sampled in a trial of Ad26.COV2.S vaccine versus placebo. The receptors here all came from a person between 18 and 65 years old who received the Ad26.COV2.S COVID-19 vaccine or a placebo.

Of note for this clone: Additional DNA sequences in this sample encode the identical CDR3. The chain joins TRBV24-1 to TRBJ2-5; 9 nucleotides line up with TRBD1. J gave up 1 base and V 10 bases, and 0 bases lay outside the gene matches. The CDR3 has 12 residues. Germline loops: CDR1 KGHDR, CDR2 SFDVKD. The DNA for the CDR3 is TGTGCCACGGGACAGGGCCAAGAGACCCAGTACTTC. This codes for CATGQGQETQYF.

The chain uses TRBV7-2 and TRBJ2-5; D possibly corresponds to TRBD1 (5 bases). Deletions cut 1 base from V and 5 bases from J, with 8 bases between. This CDR3 has 13 residues. Germline lookup yields CDR1 SGHTA and CDR2 FQGNSA. The CDR3 nucleotides read TGTGCCAGCAGCTTAGGGCAGGGCGAGACCCAGTACTTC. This gives the protein CASSLGQGETQYF. The complete variable domain, with remaining parts taken from reference TRBV7-2 and TRBJ2-5, reads GAGVSQSPSNKVTEKGKDVELRCDPISGHTALYWYRQSLGQGLEFLIYFQGNSAPDKSGLPSDRFSAERTGGSVSTLTIQRTQQEDSAVYLCASSLGQGETQYFGPGTRLLVL.

The chain has TRBV7-2 and TRBJ1-1; 10 bases agree with TRBD1. From germline, CDR1 is SGHTA and CDR2 FQGNSA. CDR3 length: 14 amino acids. V was pared by 6 bases and J by 4 bases, with 5 bases of the junction left unmatched. Written as DNA, the CDR3 is TGTGCCAGCAGAAGGACAGGGGGTGGCACTGAAGCTTTCTTT. Residues: CASRRTGGGTEAFF.

The chain carries TRBV10-3 and TRBJ1-3, with a weak D call TRBD1 (5 bases). The V and J ends lost 11 bases and 4 bases respectively, with 15 bases between them. The CDR3 has 13 residues. Germline CDR1 and CDR2: ENHRY and SYGVKD. The CDR3 region has the DNA TGTGCCTGCGAGGCAGGGTCAGGAAACACCATATATTTT. Translating gives CACEAGSGNTIYF.

The chain combines TRBV6-2 or TRBV6-3 with TRBJ1-1, with TRBD1 as a possible D gene (5 bases). The CDR3 has 18 amino acids. The V and J ends lost 0 bases and 2 bases respectively, with 19 bases between them. The germline CDR1 and CDR2 sequences are MNHEY and SVGEGT. In DNA form, the CDR3 reads TGTGCCAGCAGTTACTCGACTGGGACGGAGCGTGAAAACACTGAAGCTTTCTTT. Translation: CASSYSTGTERENTEAFF.

In regard to this clone: The same CDR3 also results from other DNA sequences found in this sample. The V and J genes are TRBV15 and TRBJ2-3; D possibly corresponds to TRBD2 (5 bases). The CDR3 runs 13 residues. Looked up from germline, CDR1 is LNHNV and CDR2 is YYDKDF (reference sequence). Trimming shortened V by 1 base and J by 4 bases, and 6 bases separated the two germline ends. CDR3 in DNA: TGTGCCACCAGCAGAGGGGGAGCAGATACGCAGTATTTT. Translating gives CATSRGGADTQYF. Variable domain in full (rest from reference TRBV15 and TRBJ2-3): DAMVIQNPRYQVTQFGKPVTLSCSQTLNHNVMYWYQQKSSQAPKLLFHYYDKDFNNEADTPDNFQSRRPNTSFCFLDIRSPGLGDTAMYLCATSRGGADTQYFGPGTRLTVL.

V gene TRBV11-2 combines with J gene TRBJ1-6; 7 positions agree with TRBD1. This CDR3 region has 13 residues. Germline V gene lookup returns CDR1 SGHAT and CDR2 FQNNGV. The trim removed 6 bases at V and 10 bases at J, leaving 6 bases unmatched. This CDR3 is CASRWTGASPLHF. In nucleotides, the CDR3 is TGTGCCAGCAGGTGGACAGGAGCCTCACCCCTCCACTTT.

The rearrangement uses TRBV2 and TRBJ1-5; no clear D. The germline V and J ends were trimmed by 0 bases and 3 bases, with 9 bases remaining between them. The CDR3 extends over 15 amino acids. Per germline, CDR1 SNHLY and CDR2 FYNNEI. In DNA, the CDR3 is TGTGCCAGCAGTGAAGCGCTCGCAGCCAATCAGCCCCAGCATTTT. Translation gives CASSEALAANQPQHF.

V and J are TRBV7-9 and TRBJ2-7; TRBD1 agrees at 7 bases. From germline, CDR1 is SEHNR and CDR2 FQNEAQ (reference sequence). CDR3 length: 13 residues. With 5 bases clipped from V and 5 bases from J, the junction kept 6 bases outside the gene matches. The CDR3 coding sequence is TGTGCCAGCAGCCAGACAGGGTTACACGAGCAGTACTTC. It codes for CASSQTGLHEQYF.

This chain connects TRBV23-1 to TRBJ1-5; D ambiguous. TRBV23-1 is placed among ORFs of uncertain function. The CDR3 is 17 residues long. Trimming shortened V by 6 bases and J by 0 bases, and 18 bases separated the two germline ends. The DNA for the CDR3 is TGCGCCAGCAGGAAGAGGGATCTCTGTCCTAGCAATCAGCCCCAGCATTTT. Encoded protein: CASRKRDLCPSNQPQHF.

As regards this clone: At one end, the junction sequence differs from germline, possibly due to a read error. The chain has TRBV11-2 and TRBJ1-6; weak D call: TRBD1 (5 bases). The CDR3 totals 13 residues. CDR1 SGHAT and CDR2 FQNNGV come from the germline V gene. The CDR3 reads CASSVDSQVPLHF. CDR3 in DNA: TGTGCCAGCAGCGTAGACAGCCAGGTCCCCCTCCACTTT.

This clone was detected once. The CDR3, as DNA: TGTGCCACCTCGTCTAACGGCAATCAGCCCCAGCATTTT. Residues: CATSSNGNQPQHF. This rearrangement joins TRBV12-3 or TRBV12-4 to TRBJ1-5; D remains ambiguous. CDR3 size: 13 residues. The ends were cut back, 10 bases at V and 2 bases at J, with 12 bases in the middle.

The chain combines TRBV18 with TRBJ2-1; the match to TRBD1 covers 8 bases. The CDR3 is made up of 13 amino acids. Germline V gene sequence: CDR1 KGHSH, CDR2 LQKENI. Losses at the gene ends were 0 bases for V and 8 bases for J; bases not matched to a gene: 0. CDR3 nucleotides: TGTGCCAGCTCACCACCGACAGGGGATGAGCAGTTCTTC. Translation gives CASSPPTGDEQFF.

The rearrangement joins TRBV13 to TRBJ2-7; a weak D match, TRBD2 (6 bases). Trimming shortened V by 5 bases and J by 2 bases, and 16 bases separated the two germline ends. Germline V lookup: CDR1 PRHDT, CDR2 FYEKMQ (reference sequence). The CDR3 is 15 amino acids. For the CDR3, the DNA is TGTGCCAGCAGCCCCGGGGGAGTCGTTCCCTACGAGCAGTACTTC. Amino acid sequence: CASSPGGVVPYEQYF.

The genes are TRBV5-5 and TRBJ1-3; 7 nucleotides agree with TRBD1. The CDR3 loop spans 15 amino acids. Germline V gene data show CDR1 as SGHKS and CDR2 as YYEKEE (reference sequence). Trimming cost V 4 bases and J 2 bases; bases outside gene matches: 6. The CDR3: CASSEQGYAGNTIYF. CDR3 sequence (DNA): TGTGCCAGCAGCGAACAGGGGTACGCTGGAAACACCATATATTTT.

The gene calls are TRBV6-5 and TRBJ1-2; D possibly corresponds to TRBD1 (5 bases). This CDR3 spans 14 amino acids. Germline CDR1 reads MNHEY; CDR2 reads SVGAGI. V lost 8 bases to trimming and J lost 7 bases, with 20 bases between them. CDR3 residues: CASHRGTPRGGYTF. CDR3 nucleotides: TGTGCCAGCCACCGGGGCACCCCGCGAGGTGGCTACACCTTC.

This clone has just one count. This chain connects TRBV6-2 or TRBV6-3 to TRBJ2-7; 8 nucleotides match TRBD2. This CDR3 has 15 residues. Germline V gene lookup returns CDR1 MNHEY and CDR2 SVGEGT. Unmatched junction bases numbered 4, after V lost 2 bases and J lost 1 base. CDR3: CASSYAGGLSYEQYF. CDR3 nucleotides: TGTGCCAGCAGTTACGCGGGGGGCTTGTCCTACGAGCAGTACTTC.

The CDR3 DNA is TGTGCCAGCAGCCCTACATGGGGGGGAGGCACAGATACGCAGTATTTT. The encoded protein is CASSPTWGGGTDTQYF. The chain couples TRBV9 to TRBJ2-3; 7 bases line up with TRBD2. Germline CDR1 and CDR2: SGDLS and YYNGEE. The CDR3 has 16 amino acids. With 4 bases clipped from V and 1 base from J, the junction kept 9 bases outside the gene matches.

The rearrangement uses TRBV12-5 and TRBJ2-1, with TRBD2 matching 11 bases. The CDR3 runs to 15 residues. In germline, CDR1 is LGHNT, CDR2 FRNRAP. J lost 6 bases, V lost 5 bases, and 6 bases had no gene match. For the CDR3, the DNA is TGTGCTAGTGGTACCGGGACTAGCGGCCGCAATGAGCAGTTCTTC. Translated, it gives CASGTGTSGRNEQFF.

This chain joins TRBV5-1 and TRBJ2-7, with 10 bases that match TRBD2. Germline trimming cut 7 bases from V and 4 bases from J; bases unmatched to any gene: 5. The germline CDR1 and CDR2 sequences are SGHRS and YFSETQ. This CDR3 region has 13 residues. The CDR3 coding sequence is TGCGCCAGCCGGCCTAGCGGGAGTTACGAGCAGTACTTC. This encodes CASRPSGSYEQYF.

The chain couples TRBV7-9 to TRBJ2-1; a possible D gene is TRBD2 (5 bases). Germline CDR1 SEHNR, CDR2 FQNEAQ (reference sequence). With 5 bases removed from V and 0 bases from J, the gap between germline ends came to 14 bases. The CDR3 totals 16 residues. The CDR3 is CASSPRGEGSYNEQFF. The DNA for the CDR3 is TGTGCCAGCAGCCCCCGAGGCGAGGGCTCCTACAATGAGCAGTTCTTC.

V gene TRBV11-2 combines with J gene TRBJ2-7; no clear D. Trimming left V 2 bases short and J 3 bases short, with 11 bases between. This CDR3 contains 14 residues. The germline V gene has CDR1 SGHAT and CDR2 FQNNGV. CDR3: CASSLRSYNYEQYF. The CDR3 DNA is TGTGCCAGCAGCTTAAGGTCCTATAACTACGAGCAGTACTTC.

This chain links TRBV19 with TRBJ1-5; D gene uncertain. This CDR3 is built from 14 residues. Germline values: CDR1 LNHDA, CDR2 SQIVND (reference sequence). Trimming took off 1 base at V and 1 base at J, with 5 bases between the two ends. CDR3 protein: CASSIGWSNQPQHF. The DNA of the CDR3 is TGTGCCAGTAGTATAGGGTGGAGCAATCAGCCCCAGCATTTT.

The chain is built from TRBV6-2 or TRBV6-3 and TRBJ1-1; D is unclear. The length of the CDR3 is 15 residues. The V end was cut by 0 bases, the J end by 5 bases, with 13 bases between. Germline CDR1 and CDR2: MNHEY and SVGEGT. The CDR3 region is CASSYSGGKRTEAFF. CDR3 sequence (DNA): TGTGCCAGCAGTTACTCAGGCGGAAAAAGGACTGAAGCTTTCTTT.

The J gene is TRBJ2-3, the V gene TRBV9; a possible D gene is TRBD2 (5 bases). V gave up 4 bases and J gave up 2 bases, with 14 bases separating them. The germline V gene has CDR1 SGDLS and CDR2 YYNGEE. This CDR3 comprises 15 residues. The CDR3 DNA is TGTGCCAGCAGCCCCCAAGAGGGCCCCACAGATACGCAGTATTTT. As protein: CASSPQEGPTDTQYF.

CDR3 in amino acids: CASSYRPGQDTQYF. CDR3 in DNA: TGTGCCAGCAGTTACCGTCCGGGGCAAGATACGCAGTATTTT. The chain joins TRBV6-6 to TRBJ2-3, with D perhaps matching TRBD1 or TRBD2 (5 bases each). Germline V gene sequence: CDR1 MNHNY, CDR2 SVGAGI (reference sequence). There are 14 residues in the CDR3. Trimming stripped 2 bases from V and 5 bases from J, with 11 bases between.